What follows is one TCR beta chain and its context. TCRdb redid the calling of the 5' RACE reads with MiXCR, one entry per CDR3 protein. The repertoire consists of 120,000 or so distinct CDR3 sequences, with about 17% occurring once and the leading ten covering approximately 15%. The sample comes from a study of T-cell memory formation after mild COVID-19. The CDR3 is 9 amino acids. Germline CDR1 and CDR2: SEHNR and FQNEAQ (reference sequence). V was clipped by 6 bases and J by 8 bases, with 4 bases between them. This chain links TRBV7-9 with TRBJ1-1; D ambiguous. The specimen sequenced was PBMCs or a T cell subset sorted from them (not recorded which). The clonotype originates from an adult woman who had mild COVID-19 (a few samples of this study predate the infection). Cell type and time point are not known. CDR3 bases: TGTGCCAGCAGTCCCGAAGCTTTCTTT. The encoded protein is CASSPEAFF. Full variable domain (remainder filled in from reference TRBV7-9 and TRBJ1-1): DTGVSQNPRHKITKRGQNVTFRCDPISEHNRLYWYRQTLGQGPEFLTYFQNEAQLEKSRLLSDRFSAERPKGSFSTLEIQRTEQGDSAMYLCASSPEAFFGQGTRLTVV.